This T cell receptor beta chain was captured by sequencing in a study of identical twins listed by TCRdb under 2016. In the study overall: To test whether fetal clonotypes persist, this study deep-sequenced TCR alpha and beta repertoires from monozygotic twins, from unrelated adults of various ages, and from cord blood. Replicate twin experiments were performed at different times using different library preparation protocols to rule out contamination.

Points the paper makes about the study in general: Compared with coincidental sharing between unrelated individuals, an excess of low generation-probability sequences was observed among out-of-frame TCR alpha sequences shared between twins. Fewer insertions were carried by abundant cord blood beta clonotypes; a weaker similar trend was observed in young adult naive repertoires, while no such trend was observed in memory repertoires. Recombination models systematically underestimated out-of-frame TCR alpha sharing in monozygotic twins but agreed with sharing between unrelated individuals. Because the same donors could not be followed over many years, conclusions were based on cross-sectional statistical analysis. Invariant T cells such as MAIT and iNKT could partly confound zero-insertion analyses, though diverse VJ usage argued against this for most clonotypes. The excess sharing between twins in beta out-of-frame sequences was weaker because fewer shared sequences reduced the signal-to-noise ratio.

Libraries were made using 5' RACE. Sequenced on an Illumina HiSeq 2000. Template switching added a universal primer binding site, and the final cDNA carried a unique molecular identifier that allowed TCR cDNA molecules to be counted accurately. First-strand cDNA for TCR alpha and beta chains was synthesized from specific primers in the conserved constant-segment region. To control for contamination, every cDNA library carried two barcodes: a SMART-Mk sample barcode plus Illumina barcodes. TruSeq adapter sequences, together with Illumina sample barcodes, were added in two successive PCR steps. The Illumina HiSeq platform was used with custom primers to sequence TCR alpha and beta cDNA libraries. As for the original processing: MiGEC was used to process raw reads and extract unique molecular identifiers, and MiXCR was used to find CDR3 positions. Recombination models were inferred per individual with the repgenHMM and IGoR tools using an EM algorithm. The analysis of shared clonotypes was done with the tcR package in R, with sharing normalized by the product of cloneset sizes. To study raw recombination free of thymic and clonal selection effects, out-of-frame nonproductive sequences were analyzed. TCRdb handled the public reads itself, with Q25 trimming in fastp and clone calling in MiXCR, and kept productive beta chains. Records with the same CDR3 protein are collapsed into one entry carrying the most frequent genes and DNA. TCRdb assigned the V and J calls; the authors' analysis was not used. This sample is represented by about 150,000 distinct CDR3 sequences; roughly 3.5% of them were singletons. The biggest ten clones account for 8.1% of the sample.

This clonotype came up many times. Its antigen is still unknown. No much larger clone exists at a distance of one base, and base qualities are not known. Including the terminal cysteine and phenylalanine, the CDR3 comprises 15 residues. The only DNA kept is the CDR3, 45 bases in frame from the first base. The V end loses 3 bases and the J end loses 2 bases, and a stretch of 8 bases separates them. Only healthy Caucasian donors were included. Using Miltenyi CD45RO+ enrichment and human naive T-cell isolation kits, memory (CD45RO+) and naive T cells were isolated from PBMC. Sequencing was done on a sample of memory T cells sorted from blood. This specimen's cell subset or site label, per the study, means: CD45RO+ enriched T cells. The source is a man aged 18-30 years in good health. The V and J genes are TRBV12-3 or TRBV12-4 and TRBJ2-6, with an unclear D gene assignment. The DNA sequence follows: TGTGCCAGCAGTTTGCTGGAGACTGGGGCCAACGTCCTGACTTTC. This is translated as CASSLLETGANVLTF.